A selection of T cell receptor beta chains follows, all from one sample in a study of blood T cell repertoires in COVID-19. Assay: immunoSEQ multiplex PCR; the TCRdb copy retains only in-frame clones and omits some. Here the sample spans approximately 100,000 clones, roughly 84% being singletons. Specimen: peripheral blood. Every receptor here comes from a man in his 60s with acute or convalescent COVID-19. Both conserved end residues are part of each CDR3. A D gene is named only where the DNA matches it firmly. A row's size may be missing; if present it is once, few, many or a size class.

TRBD2	.	TRBJ2-1	TRBV11-3	CASSLGGVTYNEQFF	TGTGCCAGCAGCCTCGGGGGGGTGACCTACAATGAGCAGTTCTTC
.	once	TRBJ2-7	TRBV13	CASSLKQGGYEQYF	TGTGCCAGCAGCTTAAAACAGGGAGGGTACGAGCAGTACTTC
.	.	TRBJ1-2	TRBV21-1	CASSTPGQGFYGYTF	TGTGCCAGCAGCACACCGGGACAGGGATTCTATGGCTACACCTTC
TRBD1	.	TRBJ1-5	TRBV5-5	CASSLGDRGNIQPQHF	TGTGCCAGCAGCTTGGGGGACAGGGGGAACATTCAGCCCCAGCATTTT
.	few	TRBJ1-1	TRBV25-1	CASSEYLEDNNTEAFF	TGTGCCAGCAGTGAATATCTTGAGGACAATAACACTGAAGCTTTCTTT
.	.	TRBJ1-3	TRBV5-5	CASSLASSGNTIYF	TGTGCCAGCAGCTTGGCGAGCTCTGGAAACACCATATATTTT
.	.	TRBJ1-1	TRBV19	CASSIGMTVNTEAFF	TGTGCCAGTAGTATAGGTATGACAGTGAACACTGAAGCTTTCTTT
.	.	TRBJ2-1	TRBV9	CASSVVGQTEQFF	TGTGCCAGCAGCGTAGTAGGACAGACTGAGCAGTTCTTC
TRBD1	few	TRBJ2-1	TRBV6-5	CASIRDRGFNEQFF	TGTGCCAGCATCCGGGACAGGGGGTTCAATGAGCAGTTCTTC
TRBD1	.	TRBJ2-5	TRBV5-1	CASSRQGEGNYETQYF	TGCGCCAGCAGCCGACAGGGGGAGGGTAATTATGAGACCCAGTACTTC
.	.	TRBJ2-7	TRBV7-2	CASSLRDISYEQYF	TGTGCCAGCAGCCTCCGGGACATCTCCTACGAGCAGTACTTC
.	.	TRBJ1-6	TRBV18	CASSPGGINSPLHF	TGTGCCAGCTCACCTGGCGGTATAAATTCACCCCTCCACTTT
.	.	TRBJ1-1	TRBV5-1	CASSQTPSNTEAFF	TGCGCCAGCAGCCAGACACCGTCGAACACTGAAGCTTTCTTT
.	.	TRBJ1-3	TRBV5-1	CASSLAGYGNTIYF	TGCGCCAGCAGCTTGGCGGGGTACGGAAACACCATATATTTT
.	few	TRBJ2-5	TRBV3-1/TRBV3-2	CASSQDFRGFGETQYF	TGTGCCAGCAGCCAAGATTTTCGGGGGTTTGGAGAGACCCAGTACTTC
TRBD1	.	TRBJ1-2	TRBV11-2	CASRSGTGKGYTF	TGTGCCAGCAGGTCCGGGACAGGGAAAGGCTACACCTTC
TRBD2	.	TRBJ2-2	TRBV5-1	CASRFRRAGPGELFF	TGCGCCAGCAGATTCAGGAGAGCGGGGCCCGGGGAGCTGTTTTTT
TRBD1	.	TRBJ1-1	TRBV27	CATSTGATEAFF	TGTGCCACCTCGACAGGGGCAACTGAAGCTTTCTTT
.	.	TRBJ1-1	TRBV10-1	CASSEGGVWGTEAFF	TGCGCCAGCAGTGAGGGGGGGGTGTGGGGCACTGAAGCTTTCTTT
TRBD1	.	TRBJ1-2	TRBV5-4	CASSLGTGVVYGYTF	TGTGCCAGCAGCTTGGGGACAGGGGTTGTCTATGGCTACACCTTC
.	few	TRBJ2-7	TRBV19	CASSIASTYEQYF	TGTGCCAGTAGTATAGCATCCACCTACGAGCAGTACTTC
.	.	TRBJ2-2	TRBV6-5	CASSYGFNTGELFF	TGTGCCAGCAGTTACGGCTTTAACACCGGGGAGCTGTTTTTT
.	.	TRBJ2-3	TRBV5-8	CASSPSYTDTQYF	TGTGCCAGCAGCCCATCCTACACAGATACGCAGTATTTT
TRBD1	.	TRBJ1-2	TRBV19	CASSIGTGYYGYTF	TGTGCCAGTAGTATAGGGACAGGATATTATGGCTACACCTTC
TRBD2	.	TRBJ2-3	TRBV10-1	CASTSGDTDTQYF	TGCGCCAGTACTAGCGGGGATACAGATACGCAGTATTTT
.	few	TRBJ2-3	TRBV7-2	CASSFLTDTQYF	TGTGCCAGCAGCTTTCTCACAGATACGCAGTATTTT
.	.	TRBJ2-6	TRBV19	CASSMLPGSSGANVLTF	TGTGCCAGTAGTATGCTCCCCGGGAGCTCTGGGGCCAACGTCCTGACTTTC
.	.	TRBJ2-3	TRBV2	CASSEAGFTDTQYF	TGTGCCAGCAGTGAAGCCGGGTTTACAGATACGCAGTATTTT
.	.	TRBJ1-6	TRBV3-1/TRBV3-2	CASSPSRGNSPLHF	TGTGCCAGCAGCCCAAGTCGGGGAAATTCACCCCTCCACTTT
TRBD1	.	TRBJ2-1	TRBV4-2	CASSQGAGQGYEQFF	TGTGCCAGCAGCCAAGGTGCGGGACAGGGTTATGAGCAGTTCTTC
TRBD1	.	TRBJ1-5	TRBV19	CASSTLLQGARQPQHF	TGTGCCAGTAGTACCCTATTACAGGGGGCGAGGCAGCCCCAGCATTTT
TRBD1	few	TRBJ1-1	TRBV4-1	CASSQDGGQATEAFF	TGCGCCAGCAGCCAAGATGGCGGACAGGCCACTGAAGCTTTCTTT
.	.	TRBJ2-5	TRBV29-1	CSVEVLRGSNRETQYF	TGCAGCGTTGAAGTTCTTCGGGGGTCGAACCGGGAGACCCAGTACTTC
.	.	TRBJ1-6	TRBV4-1	CASSQDQESYNSPLHF	TGCGCCAGCAGCCAAGATCAGGAATCCTATAATTCACCCCTCCACTTT
.	.	TRBJ2-5	TRBV19	CASSTRQETQYF	TGTGCCAGTAGTACCAGGCAAGAGACCCAGTACTTC
.	.	TRBJ1-2	TRBV24-1	CATSDFGQRYGYTF	TGTGCCACCAGTGATTTCGGACAGAGATATGGCTACACCTTC
TRBD1	.	TRBJ1-2	TRBV19	CASSWYRGNGYTF	TGTGCCAGTAGTTGGTACAGGGGAAATGGCTACACCTTC
.	.	TRBJ2-2	TRBV10-3	CAISVGQNTGELFF	TGTGCCATCAGTGTAGGACAGAACACCGGGGAGCTGTTTTTT
.	.	TRBJ1-2	TRBV27	CASSLEGFDGYTF	TGTGCCAGCAGTTTAGAGGGTTTCGATGGCTACACCTTC
TRBD1	.	TRBJ1-5	TRBV5-1	CASSSTGGNQPQHF	TGCGCCAGCAGCTCGACAGGGGGCAACCAGCCCCAGCATTTT
.	.	TRBJ1-1	TRBV6-5	CASSYSTGWGTEAFF	TGTGCCAGCAGTTACTCTACGGGATGGGGAACTGAAGCTTTCTTT
.	once	TRBJ2-7	TRBV7-2	CASRRTVSYEQYF	TGTGCCAGCAGACGGACTGTCTCCTACGAGCAGTACTTC